These 27 T cell receptor beta chains were all obtained from the same sample, sequenced in a study of blood T cell repertoires in COVID-19. Repertoires were generated with immunoSEQ multiplex PCR, while TCRdb's copy carries only in-frame clones and drops some. Among just under 350,000 clones listed, 88% were seen once. The sequencing input was peripheral blood. Receptor source: a woman in her seventies with COVID-19, enrolled during active disease.

This clone was seen just once. V and J are TRBV21-1 and TRBJ1-4; TRBD1, the D gene given by the table, was not confirmed from the DNA. TRBV21-1 is a pseudogene. The CDR3 runs to 18 residues. CDR3 residues: CASSKAQGTGGAGEKLFF. The CDR3 bases are TGTGCCAGCAGCAAAGCGCAGGGGACAGGGGGCGCGGGAGAAAAACTGTTTTTT.

CDR3 sequence (DNA): TGTGCCAGCAGTTACGATAGGGGCTTGAACACTGAAGCTTTCTTT. This encodes CASSYDRGLNTEAFF. The V gene is TRBV6-6, the J gene TRBJ1-1; D is possibly TRBD1 (5 bases). Trimming left V 2 bases short and J 0 bases short, with 10 bases between. Germline CDR1 reads MNHNY; CDR2 reads SVGAGI (reference sequence). The CDR3 covers 15 residues.

The chain joins TRBV19 to TRBJ1-2, with D tentatively TRBD1 (6 bases). The germline V and J ends were trimmed by 6 bases and 8 bases, with 16 bases remaining between them. Germline CDR1 is LNHDA and CDR2 is SQIVND (reference sequence). The CDR3 loop spans 13 amino acids. The CDR3 coding sequence is TGTGCCAGTAGCCCGGACGGGGGGGGCGGCTACACCTTC. Protein: CASSPDGGGGYTF. Filled out from reference TRBV19 and TRBJ1-2, the complete variable domain reads DGGITQSPKYLFRKEGQNVTLSCEQNLNHDAMYWYRQDPGQGLRLIYYSQIVNDFQKGDIAEGYSVSREKKESFPLTVTSAQKNPTAFYLCASSPDGGGGYTFGSGTRLTVV.

This chain joins TRBV11-2 and TRBJ1-1, with D possibly TRBD1 on 6 matching bases. Germline V lookup: CDR1 SGHAT, CDR2 FQNNGV. CDR3 length: 16 residues. The ends were cut back, 5 bases at V and 7 bases at J, with 23 bases in the middle. Here the CDR3 reads CASSLFRGTRRGEAFF. The CDR3 DNA follows: TGTGCCAGCAGCCTCTTTAGGGGGACACGTCGCGGTGAAGCTTTCTTT.

The gene calls are TRBV9 and TRBJ2-2; TRBD1 aligns across 8 bases. Unmatched junction bases numbered 2, after V lost 2 bases and J lost 2 bases. The CDR3 runs 15 residues. Germline CDR1 SGDLS, CDR2 YYNGEE. The CDR3 region has the DNA TGTGCCAGCAGCGTTGACAGGGGTAACACCGGGGAGCTGTTTTTT. As protein: CASSVDRGNTGELFF.

Regarding this clone: Other DNA sequences in this sample translate to the same CDR3. V is TRBV24-1 and J is TRBJ1-2; the match to TRBD1 covers 9 bases. The CDR3 runs 14 residues. The V and J ends lost 4 bases and 4 bases, in that order; junction bases with no gene match: 3. Looked up from germline, CDR1 is KGHDR and CDR2 is SFDVKD. The CDR3 loop is CATSDPGQGYGYTF. CDR3 bases: TGTGCCACCAGTGACCCGGGACAGGGCTATGGCTACACCTTC.

The rearrangement links TRBV6-5 to TRBJ1-1; D is perhaps TRBD1 (6 bases). The germline V gene encodes CDR1 MNHEY and CDR2 SVGAGI. The CDR3 has 13 amino acids. V was shortened by 7 bases and J by 6 bases, with 15 bases between the two germline ends. The CDR3 region is CASTWGGGAEAFF. DNA for the CDR3: TGTGCCAGCACTTGGGGAGGGGGAGCTGAAGCTTTCTTT.

There are a few counts of this clone. The chain combines TRBV6-5 with TRBJ1-6; no firm D call. The CDR3 runs 16 residues. The germline V gene encodes CDR1 MNHEY and CDR2 SVGAGI. Trimming stripped 0 bases from V and 10 bases from J, with 16 bases between. The CDR3 is CASSYSSSVPLSPLHF. CDR3 sequence (DNA): TGTGCCAGCAGTTACTCGTCCTCGGTCCCCCTATCACCCCTCCACTTT.

The chain links TRBV28 to TRBJ1-2; tentatively, D is TRBD1 (6 bases). Germline V CDR1 and CDR2: MDHEN, SYDVKM. CDR3 length: 15 residues. V lost 5 bases and J 3 bases, leaving 16 bases between the germline ends. The CDR3 sequence: CASSIGDRRHYGYTF. The CDR3 region has the DNA TGTGCCAGCAGTATCGGTGACAGGCGTCACTATGGCTACACCTTC.

V and J are TRBV10-1 and TRBJ1-1, with D possibly being TRBD1 (6 bases). Germline V gene sequence: CDR1 WNHNN, CDR2 SYGVQD (reference sequence). The length of the CDR3 is 14 residues. Trimming left V 5 bases short and J 8 bases short, with 18 bases between. The CDR3 DNA reads TGCGCCAGCAGTATAGGGACATCGGCACGAGAAGCTTTCTTT. It is translated as CASSIGTSAREAFF.

This sequence joins TRBV7-2 and TRBJ2-5; D unclear. Per the germline V gene, CDR1 is SGHTA and CDR2 is FQGNSA. V lost 0 bases to trimming and J lost 2 bases, with 13 bases between them. The CDR3 has 16 amino acids. Here the CDR3 reads CASSLAVSVGQETQYF. CDR3 nucleotide sequence: TGTGCCAGCAGCTTAGCGGTGAGCGTCGGGCAAGAGACCCAGTACTTC.

The V and J genes are TRBV6-5 and TRBJ2-3; TRBD1 is a possible D gene (5 bases). V shed 9 bases and J shed 2 bases, with 12 bases lying between them. Per the germline V gene, CDR1 is MNHEY and CDR2 is SVGAGI. CDR3 length equals 13 residues. DNA for the CDR3: TGTGCCAGGTACAGGTTTTTCACAGATACGCAGTATTTT. It specifies CARYRFFTDTQYF.

Regarding this clone: Other DNA sequences of this sample code for an identical CDR3. This chain joins TRBV5-1 and TRBJ2-7; TRBD2 agrees at 7 bases. Germline V gives CDR1 SGHRS, CDR2 YFSETQ. The CDR3 runs 15 residues. Germline trimming cut 0 bases from V and 0 bases from J; bases unmatched to any gene: 3. Here the CDR3 DNA reads TGCGCCAGCAGCTTGGGCGGGGGAAGCTCCTACGAGCAGTACTTC. Translated, it gives CASSLGGGSSYEQYF.

The chain couples TRBV11-3 to TRBJ2-7; 8 bases line up with TRBD1. The CDR3 extends over 14 amino acids. V was pared by 3 bases and J by 4 bases, with 5 bases of the junction left unmatched. The V gene's germline CDR1 is SGHNT and CDR2 YENEEA. The CDR3 DNA sequence: TGTGCCAGCAGCTTCGAGACAGGGGAATACGAGCAGTACTTC. This encodes CASSFETGEYEQYF.

The chain recombines TRBV7-9 with TRBJ2-7; 8 bases line up with TRBD1. CDR1 SEHNR and CDR2 FQNEAQ come from the germline V gene (reference sequence). Trimming removed 5 bases from V and 3 bases from J; junction bases left unmatched: 9. The CDR3 consists of 15 residues. Written as DNA, the CDR3 is TGTGCCAGCAGCACTCCGGGACAGGACAACTACGAGCAGTACTTC. Translation gives CASSTPGQDNYEQYF.

This clone has only a few counts. The genes are TRBV9 and TRBJ1-6; possibly TRBD1 for D (6 bases). CDR1 and CDR2 from the germline V gene are SGDLS and YYNGEE. Trimming cost V 3 bases and J 9 bases, with 19 bases left between them. This CDR3 has 16 amino acids. CDR3 in DNA: TGTGCCAGCAGCGCCCCAGGAGGGGGGGGAGGTTCACCCCTCCACTTT. Translation: CASSAPGGGGGSPLHF.

The J gene is TRBJ2-2, the V gene TRBV6-6; D not resolved. There are 16 residues in the CDR3. The V gene's germline CDR1 is MNHNY and CDR2 SVGAGI (reference sequence). Trimming removed 2 bases at V and 1 base at J, with 11 bases between. CDR3 coding DNA: TGTGCCAGCAGTTACGGGCAGAAGTTGAACACCGGGGAGCTGTTTTTT. Its protein product is CASSYGQKLNTGELFF.

In DNA form, the CDR3 reads TGTGCCAGCAGTAAAGGACAGGCGCCTCAAGAGACCCAGTACTTC. Translation gives CASSKGQAPQETQYF. The V and J genes are TRBV6-6 and TRBJ2-5, with 7 positions matching TRBD1. The CDR3 is made up of 15 amino acids. The V segment lost 5 bases and the J segment 2 bases; nucleotides outside the gene matches: 8. The germline CDR1 and CDR2 sequences are MNHNY and SVGAGI (reference sequence).

The chain uses TRBV12-3 or TRBV12-4 and TRBJ2-1; D not certain. Deletions cut 5 bases from V and 7 bases from J, with 9 bases between. The CDR3 extends over 12 amino acids. The CDR3 sequence: CASSQKQNEQFF. CDR3 sequence (DNA): TGTGCCAGCAGTCAAAAACAGAATGAGCAGTTCTTC.

This clone showed up just once. The gene calls are TRBV6-5 and TRBJ1-1, with 9 bases matching TRBD1. CDR1 is MNHEY and CDR2 is SVGAGI in the germline V gene. CDR3 length: 15 amino acids. V gave up 0 bases and J gave up 4 bases; unmatched junction bases: 3. DNA for the CDR3: TGTGCCAGCAGTTACTCGGACAGGGGCGCCACTGAAGCTTTCTTT. This codes for CASSYSDRGATEAFF.

The chain employs TRBV7-8 and TRBJ2-7, with D possibly TRBD1 on 5 matching bases. The CDR3 sequence is 18 residues long. CDR1 is SGHVS, CDR2 FQNEAQ, per germline. Trimming took off 5 bases at V and 0 bases at J, with 23 bases between the two ends. DNA for the CDR3: TGTGCCAGCAGCCGAGTTCAAATAGGGGCAGGCAGCTCCTACGAGCAGTACTTC. Translating it yields CASSRVQIGAGSSYEQYF.

This chain uses TRBV7-6 with TRBJ2-6; D is ambiguous. Trimming took off 5 bases at V and 4 bases at J, with 15 bases between the two ends. This CDR3 is 16 amino acids long. The germline gives CDR1 SGHVS, CDR2 FNYEAQ. Written as DNA, the CDR3 is TGTGCCAGCAGCCCAGGCACGGTCCCGGGGGCCAACGTCCTGACTTTC. Amino acids: CASSPGTVPGANVLTF.

The J gene is TRBJ2-1, the V gene TRBV27; 7 positions match TRBD2. This CDR3 comprises 15 residues. Per germline, CDR1 MNHEY and CDR2 SMNVEV (reference sequence). V shed 3 bases and J 3 bases; nucleotides not matched to a gene: 5. In DNA, the CDR3 is TGTGCCAGCAGTTTGTCCAGCGGGAACTACAATGAGCAGTTCTTC. Protein product: CASSLSSGNYNEQFF.

The rearrangement joins TRBV9 to TRBJ2-7; 8 bases are a match to TRBD1. The CDR3 runs 15 residues. The V gene's germline CDR1 is SGDLS and CDR2 YYNGEE. The junction had 7 bases not matched to a gene; V was cut back by 4 bases and J by 1 base. CDR3 coding DNA: TGTGCCAGCAGCCTTGGGACAGGCGATTCCTACGAGCAGTACTTC. It is translated as CASSLGTGDSYEQYF.

V usage is TRBV7-2 and J usage is TRBJ2-7, with 7 bases lining up with TRBD1. The CDR3 runs 13 residues. CDR1 and CDR2 from the germline V gene are SGHTA and FQGNSA. The V segment lost 4 bases and the J segment 4 bases; nucleotides outside the gene matches: 4. The CDR3, as DNA: TGTGCCAGCAGCTCGGGCAGGGGGTACGAGCAGTACTTC. Translated: CASSSGRGYEQYF.

V is TRBV29-1 and J is TRBJ2-1, with D perhaps TRBD1 (5 bases). The CDR3 is 13 amino acids. Between the trimmed V and J ends, which lost 3 bases and 4 bases, there was a span of 10 bases. Germline loops: CDR1 SQVTM, CDR2 ANQGSEA. The CDR3 DNA reads as TGCAGCGTTGATAGGGGCCTTTACAATGAGCAGTTCTTC. Its translation: CSVDRGLYNEQFF.

This clone showed up just once. V is TRBV28 and J is TRBJ2-4; D possibly corresponds to TRBD1 (6 bases). Germline V gives CDR1 MDHEN, CDR2 SYDVKM. Trimming cost V 11 bases and J 8 bases, with 22 bases left between them. CDR3 size: 14 residues. CDR3 sequence: CAAQDLQGGYIQYF. The DNA for the CDR3 is TGTGCCGCCCAGGACCTCCAAGGGGGATACATTCAGTACTTC.